The T cell receptor (beta chain) described here comes from a study of blood T cell repertoires in COVID-19. Whole-study context: Samples taken during acute and convalescent COVID-19 were collected in the United States, Italy and Spain.

V lost 0 bases to trimming and J lost 5 bases; unmatched junction nucleotides: 5. Germline CDR1 reads SGDLS; CDR2 reads YYNGEE. This CDR3 region has 16 residues. Methods used by the authors: Amplification of reference gene primers provided the estimated nucleated cell counts. Produced via immunoSEQ multiplex PCR; TCRdb's table is partial and in-frame only. Clonal size and the V and J genes are those of that table, whereas D and trimming came from the DNA. In the table there are roughly 300,000 clones, about 89% of which are singletons. The chain uses TRBV9 and TRBJ2-1, with 10 bases fitting TRBD2. This clonotype was sampled from a woman aged 45-59 years who had recovered from COVID-19. Sequenced: peripheral blood. Here the CDR3 DNA reads TGTGCCAGCAGCGTAGAGAGCGGGAGGGCCAACAATGAGCAGTTCTTC. Translation: CASSVESGRANNEQFF. The full variable domain, with the rest looked up from reference TRBV9 and TRBJ2-1, is DSGVTQTPKHLITATGQRVTLRCSPRSGDLSVYWYQQSLDQGLQFLIQYYNGEERAKGNILERFSAQQFPDLHSELNLSSLELGDSALYFCASSVESGRANNEQFFGPGTRLTVL.